This T cell receptor (beta chain) was profiled in a study of monozygotic twins with cystic fibrosis. General observations from the study: The repertoire was suggested to be naive-dominated, clonality median approximately 0.009.

Germline CDR1 reads SEHNR; CDR2 reads FQNEAQ (reference sequence). The V and J ends lost 4 bases and 5 bases, in that order; junction bases with no gene match: 8. This CDR3 has 15 amino acids. The data were produced by immunoSEQ multiplex PCR, yet TCRdb's version contains in-frame clones alone and is incomplete. The sample includes under 25,000 clones, 97% of them seen just once. Notes on this clone: Its antigen is currently unknown.

The rearrangement joins TRBV7-9 to TRBJ1-1, with 9 bases identical to TRBD1. The receptor comes from a girl aged 10 to 17 with cystic fibrosis. Sequencing input: blood. The chain's CDR3 is CASSSLGTGLTEAFF. CDR3 DNA sequence: TGTGCCAGCAGCTCCCTCGGGACAGGGTTAACTGAAGCTTTCTTT.